These T cell receptor beta chains were read from a single sample in a study of T cells in Graves' hyperthyroidism and ophthalmopathy. TCRdb redid the calling of the multiplex PCR reads with MiXCR, one entry per CDR3 protein. This table has a few hundred thousand distinct CDR3 sequences, around a sixth appearing once. The sample comprised blood. Every receptor here comes from a young woman with Graves' hyperthyroidism that later progressed to Graves' ophthalmopathy. Each CDR3 is given with its conserved first and last residue. The order of the fields is D gene, V gene, J gene, clone size, CDR3 protein, CDR3 DNA. D genes are given only for firm matches. Clone size, where shown, is once, few, many, or a class for clones that have expanded.

TRBD2,TRBV20-1,TRBJ2-1,many,CSASNSGRAPYNEQFF,TGCAGTGCTTCGAATAGCGGGAGGGCCCCCTACAATGAGCAGTTCTTC
TRBD1,TRBV9,TRBJ1-2,many,CASSEQGAQDYGYTF,TGTGCCAGCAGCGAACAGGGGGCGCAGGACTATGGCTACACCTTC
.,TRBV5-1,TRBJ1-3,many,CASSIDRGNTIYF,TGCGCCAGCAGCATTGACCGTGGAAACACCATATATTTT
.,TRBV19,TRBJ1-3,.,CASSIGVFSGNTIYF,TGTGCCAGTAGTATAGGGGTCTTCTCTGGAAACACCATATATTTT
.,TRBV12-3/TRBV12-4,TRBJ1-1,many,CASSKEVGSTEAFF,TGTGCCAGCAGTAAAGAAGTGGGGAGCACTGAAGCTTTCTTT
TRBD2,TRBV19,TRBJ2-1,.,CASSRGPGLAGEGNEQFF,TGTGCCAGTAGTCGGGGGCCGGGACTAGCGGGAGAGGGGAATGAGCAGTTCTTC
TRBD1,TRBV27,TRBJ2-3,many,CASSFKGTATDTQYF,TGTGCCAGCAGTTTTAAAGGGACAGCCACAGATACGCAGTATTTT
TRBD1,TRBV25-1,TRBJ2-4,many,CASSESLSGTGGNIQYF,TGTGCCAGCAGTGAATCCCTTTCCGGGACAGGGGGAAACATTCAGTACTTC
.,TRBV5-1,TRBJ2-7,.,CASTKNRDTPYEQYF,TGCGCCAGCACCAAAAACAGGGATACCCCCTACGAGCAGTACTTC
.,TRBV11-2,TRBJ2-1,many,CASSEQVLPYNEQFF,TGTGCCAGCAGCGAACAGGTGCTTCCCTACAATGAGCAGTTCTTC
.,TRBV5-1,TRBJ2-7,many,CASSLKGGEQYF,TGCGCCAGCAGCTTGAAGGGGGGCGAGCAGTACTTC
.,TRBV7-2,TRBJ1-1,.,CASSLEWGGDTEAFF,TGTGCCAGCAGCTTAGAGTGGGGAGGAGATACTGAAGCTTTCTTT
.,TRBV6-2/TRBV6-3,TRBJ2-7,many,CASSISDSYEQYF,TGTGCCAGCAGTATTAGCGACTCCTACGAGCAGTACTTC
TRBD2,TRBV20-1,TRBJ2-1,many,CSARQTSGRAGEQFF,TGCAGTGCTAGACAGACTAGCGGGAGGGCCGGTGAGCAGTTCTTC
.,TRBV15,TRBJ2-7,few,CATSRDQGRDDYEQYF,TGTGCCACCAGCAGAGATCAGGGGCGGGATGACTACGAGCAGTACTTC
.,TRBV29-1,TRBJ2-1,few,CSVEMVTGNEQFF,TGCAGCGTTGAAATGGTGACAGGCAATGAGCAGTTCTTC
TRBD1,TRBV20-1,TRBJ2-6,many,CSARPRDRGTSGANVLTF,TGCAGTGCTAGACCCCGGGACAGGGGAACATCTGGGGCCAACGTCCTGACTTTC
.,TRBV19,TRBJ2-6,.,CASSIGWVGANVLTF,TGTGCCAGTAGTATAGGCTGGGTTGGGGCCAACGTCCTGACTTTC
.,TRBV2,TRBJ2-7,many,CASSAMSSEQYF,TGTGCCAGCAGTGCCATGTCATCCGAGCAGTACTTC
TRBD2,TRBV7-2,TRBJ2-5,many,CASSLGTSGLSETQYF,TGTGCCAGCAGCTTAGGGACTAGCGGGTTATCAGAGACCCAGTACTTC
TRBD2,TRBV7-3,TRBJ2-1,.,CASSHGLAGGTSEQFF,TGCGCCAGCAGCCACGGACTAGCGGGAGGGACTTCTGAGCAGTTCTTC
.,TRBV27,TRBJ2-3,many,CASSGDLKDTQYF,TGTGCCAGCAGTGGGGACCTTAAGGATACGCAGTATTTT
.,TRBV2,TRBJ1-5,.,CASSGGPNQPQHF,TGTGCCAGCTCGGGAGGGCCCAATCAGCCCCAGCATTTT
.,TRBV12-3/TRBV12-4,TRBJ2-1,few,CASSFGITGSAYNEQLF,TGTGCCAGCAGTTTCGGTATTACGGGAAGCGCCTACAATGAGCAGCTCTTC
.,TRBV12-3/TRBV12-4,TRBJ1-2,many,CASSFRGLEFRGYTF,TGTGCCAGCAGTTTTCGGGGCTTAGAGTTTCGGGGCTACACCTTC
.,TRBV19,TRBJ2-7,many,CASTRRDGAYEQYF,TGTGCCAGTACCCGCCGGGACGGGGCCTACGAGCAGTACTTC
.,TRBV7-9,TRBJ2-7,few,CASSSQGLSYEQYF,TGTGCCAGCAGCTCTCAGGGACTCTCCTACGAGCAGTACTTC
.,TRBV11-2,TRBJ2-2,many,CASSLGVFTGELFF,TGTGCCAGCAGCTTAGGGGTTTTCACCGGGGAGCTGTTTTTT
.,TRBV18,TRBJ1-1,many,CASSTGTNTEAFF,TGTGCCAGCTCAACCGGGACGAACACTGAAGCTTTCTTT
.,TRBV4-2,TRBJ2-1,many,CASSQEMRGGIYQFF,TGTGCCAGCAGCCAAGAAATGCGCGGCGGAATTTATCAGTTCTTC
.,TRBV5-1,TRBJ2-1,many,CASSPGGGHSNEQFF,TGCGCCAGCAGCCCGGGTGGGGGCCATTCCAATGAGCAGTTCTTC
TRBD1,TRBV6-2/TRBV6-3,TRBJ2-4,many,CASSLRTGGSINTIQYF,TGTGCCAGCAGTCTACGGACAGGGGGCTCTATCAATACCATTCAGTACTTC
TRBD1,TRBV19,TRBJ1-1,.,CASSINSGGYTEAFF,TGTGCCAGTAGTATAAATTCAGGGGGCTACACTGAAGCTTTCTTT
TRBD1,TRBV27,TRBJ2-2,.,CASSSRQGAPGELFF,TGTGCCAGCAGTTCACGACAGGGGGCGCCCGGGGAGCTGTTTTTT
TRBD2,TRBV9,TRBJ2-1,.,CASNSGRSNEQFF,TGTGCCAGCAATAGCGGGAGATCCAATGAGCAGTTCTTC
TRBD2,TRBV11-3,TRBJ2-3,.,CASSSGGFGDTQYF,TGTGCCAGCAGCTCGGGGGGATTCGGGGATACGCAGTATTTT
TRBD2,TRBV13,TRBJ2-1,many,CASSSRLYTGTSDTNEQFF,TGTGCCAGCAGCTCAAGACTATACACCGGGACTAGCGATACTAATGAGCAGTTCTTC
TRBD2,TRBV28,TRBJ2-7,.,CASSPGTSGSPQQYF,TGTGCCAGCAGTCCAGGGACTAGCGGGAGCCCCCAGCAGTACTTC
.,TRBV15,TRBJ1-5,many,CATSRVGGSKSNQPQHF,TGTGCCACCAGCAGAGTTGGGGGGAGTAAAAGCAATCAGCCCCAGCATTTT
TRBD1,TRBV18,TRBJ1-6,.,CASSSGQYNSPLHF,TGTGCCAGCTCATCGGGACAGTATAATTCACCCCTCCACTTT
TRBD1,TRBV7-9,TRBJ2-4,many,CASSTRGQGIVSIQYF,TGTGCCAGCAGCACCCGCGGACAGGGAATAGTGAGCATTCAGTACTTC
TRBD2,TRBV4-1,TRBJ2-1,few,CASSQVRASGLNEQFF,TGCGCCAGCAGCCAAGTACGGGCTAGCGGGCTCAATGAGCAGTTCTTC
TRBD1,TRBV29-1,TRBJ2-5,many,CSVEKLEARGLPQETQYF,TGCAGCGTGGAGAAACTCGAGGCCAGGGGGCTTCCACAAGAGACCCAGTACTTC
TRBD1,TRBV28,TRBJ1-2,many,CASRQGGYTF,TGTGCCAGCAGACAGGGGGGCTACACCTTC
.,TRBV30,TRBJ1-1,few,CAWSKGEAGTEAFF,TGTGCCTGGAGTAAAGGGGAGGCAGGCACTGAAGCTTTCTTT
TRBD1,TRBV28,TRBJ1-2,many,CASSQRDRPLRGYTF,TGTGCCAGCAGTCAAAGGGACAGGCCGTTGCGTGGCTACACCTTC
.,TRBV4-2,TRBJ2-3,.,CASSQLRALADTQYF,TGTGCCAGCAGCCAACTCCGGGCGCTAGCGGATACGCAGTATTTT
.,TRBV6-1,TRBJ2-1,.,CASSKGHPSYNEQFF,TGTGCCAGCAGCAAGGGACATCCCTCCTACAATGAGCAGTTCTTC
.,TRBV5-1,TRBJ2-2,few,CASSLIPNTGELFF,TGCGCCAGCAGCTTGATCCCGAACACCGGGGAGCTGTTTTTT
.,TRBV2,TRBJ1-5,many,CASSSVSNQPQHF,TGTGCCAGCAGCTCAGTTAGCAATCAGCCCCAGCATTTT
.,TRBV4-1,TRBJ2-7,.,CASSQEVNLEQYF,TGCGCCAGCAGCCAAGAGGTAAACCTAGAGCAGTACTTC
.,TRBV3-1,TRBJ2-2,few,CASNLLNSGNTGELFF,TGTGCCAGCAACCTCCTCAATAGCGGTAACACCGGGGAGCTGTTTTTT
TRBD1,TRBV27,TRBJ1-6,many,CASSAPGQGDNSPLHF,TGTGCCAGCAGCGCACCGGGACAGGGTGATAATTCACCCCTCCACTTT
TRBD2,TRBV10-3,TRBJ2-7,many,CAISVSVEGGEQYF,TGTGCCATCAGTGTGTCCGTCGAGGGAGGGGAGCAGTACTTC
.,TRBV13,TRBJ1-2,.,CASSGTLLDGTF,TGTGCCAGCAGCGGGACTCTCCTGGATGGCACCTTC
.,TRBV15,TRBJ2-5,many,CATSRGPETQYF,TGTGCCACCAGCAGGGGACCAGAGACCCAGTACTTC
.,TRBV2,TRBJ1-4,many,CASSPGPREKLFF,TGTGCCAGCAGCCCAGGGCCTCGTGAAAAACTGTTTTTT
.,TRBV12-3/TRBV12-4,TRBJ1-4,many,CASSPLPDPEKLFF,TGTGCCAGCAGTCCCCTCCCGGACCCAGAAAAACTGTTTTTT
.,TRBV12-3/TRBV12-4,TRBJ1-1,.,CASSGGPTEAFF,TGTGCCAGTTCGGGGGGCCCCACTGAAGCTTTCTTT